This T cell receptor (beta chain) was sequenced in a study of T cell responses to AZD1222 COVID-19 vaccine. The study's findings and limits: Repertoires were sampled only after the peak T cell response. Two doses of AZD1222 preceded a rise in Spike-specific TCR breadth and depth. Among the donors, most were white British and more were female, and clonal diversity was possibly underestimated. Targeting of unmutated variant regions was reportedly seen in nearly half of spike-specific TCRs.

In regard to this clone: Its antigen is undetermined.

The data were produced by immunoSEQ multiplex PCR, yet TCRdb's version contains in-frame clones alone and is incomplete. In the table there are some 130,000 clones, about 85% of which are singletons. V lost 4 bases and J lost 3, with 5 bases in between. Germline assignment: CDR1 KGHSH and CDR2 LQKENI. The CDR3 runs to 12 residues. V is TRBV18 and J is TRBJ2-3; D ambiguous. Material: peripheral blood, obtained on day 0 of AZD1222 vaccination. This sequence was found in an adult in good health. The CDR3 coding sequence is TGTGCCAGCTCACTCCCAACAGATACGCAGTATTTT. It codes for CASSLPTDTQYF.